Listed below are T cell receptor beta chains from one sample, sequenced in a study of T cell changes during pregnancy in multiple sclerosis. Sequenced by immunoSEQ multiplex PCR; TCRdb stores in-frame clones only, minus some. The table includes about 24,000 clones, about nine tenths detected once. Sequences were derived from CD8+ T cells from peripheral blood mononuclear cells, sampled in the first trimester of pregnancy. Receptors originate from a female donor in good health, enrolled as a control in a pregnancy study. Both conserved end residues are part of each CDR3. D genes are given only for firm matches. Not every row has a clone size; where given, it reads once, few, many or a size class.

TRBV27	NA	TRBJ1-4	NA	CASSPSATNEKLFF	TGTGCCAGCAGTCCCTCGGCAACTAATGAAAAACTGTTTTTT
TRBV9	TRBD2	TRBJ2-3	NA	CASSLRLAGGPTDTQYF	TGTGCCAGCAGCCTCAGACTAGCGGGGGGGCCGACAGATACGCAGTATTTT
TRBV28	NA	TRBJ1-1	NA	CASSLTPPSPEAFF	TGTGCCAGCAGTTTAACCCCTCCGAGCCCTGAAGCTTTCTTT
TRBV10-3	NA	TRBJ2-7	NA	CAISVRSAYEQYF	TGTGCCATCAGTGTCAGGTCTGCCTACGAGCAGTACTTC
TRBV6-1	NA	TRBJ2-7	NA	CASSQRGSSYEQYF	TGTGCCAGCAGCCAAAGGGGCTCCTCCTACGAGCAGTACTTC
TRBV9	TRBD2	TRBJ2-1	NA	CASSVVGGGRDEQFF	TGTGCCAGCAGCGTAGTGGGCGGGGGGCGAGATGAGCAGTTCTTC
TRBV6-5	NA	TRBJ2-2	once	CASSPTNTGELFF	TGTGCCAGCAGCCCCACGAACACCGGGGAGCTGTTTTTT
TRBV7-6	NA	TRBJ2-7	once	CASSPFWVREPKEQYF	TGTGCCAGCAGTCCTTTTTGGGTGAGGGAGCCTAAAGAGCAGTACTTC
TRBV5-1	TRBD2	TRBJ2-1	NA	CASSFGRGREQFF	TGCGCCAGCAGCTTCGGGAGGGGGAGAGAGCAGTTCTTC
TRBV7-9	TRBD2	TRBJ2-2	NA	CASSLVAGYTGELFF	TGTGCCAGCAGCTTAGTAGCGGGTTACACCGGGGAGCTGTTTTTT
TRBV7-8	TRBD1	TRBJ1-4	NA	CASSFGQGFEKLFF	TGTGCCAGCAGCTTTGGACAGGGGTTTGAAAAACTGTTTTTT
TRBV7-9	TRBD1	TRBJ1-4	NA	CASSLWGQEDRSAKLFF	TGTGCCAGCAGCTTATGGGGACAGGAGGACCGTAGTGCAAAACTGTTTTTT
TRBV11-2	NA	TRBJ2-3	NA	CASSQATVDTQYF	TGTGCCAGCAGCCAGGCGACAGTAGATACGCAGTATTTT
TRBV21-1	NA	TRBJ2-5	NA	CASRKIQGGETQYF	TGTGCCAGCAGGAAAATACAGGGGGGGGAGACCCAGTACTTC
TRBV4-1	TRBD2	TRBJ2-1	NA	CASSQGLAGDRGLFF	TGCGCCAGCAGTCAGGGACTAGCGGGGGACCGGGGTCTGTTCTTC
TRBV30	NA	TRBJ2-2	NA	CAWSVLPGLNTGELFF	TGTGCCTGGAGTGTACTACCAGGGCTGAACACCGGGGAGCTGTTTTTT
TRBV4-3	NA	TRBJ1-1	NA	CASSQDEGPEAFF	TGCGCCAGCAGCCAAGATGAGGGTCCTGAAGCTTTCTTT
TRBV4-3	TRBD2	TRBJ2-1	NA	CASSPDGGGEQFF	TGCGCCAGCAGCCCCGACGGGGGGGGTGAGCAGTTCTTC
TRBV5-4	TRBD2	TRBJ2-7	once	CASSTSGYEQYF	TGTGCCAGCAGCACTAGCGGTTACGAGCAGTACTTC
TRBV4-3	TRBD2	TRBJ2-7	NA	CASSQERGASYEQYF	TGCGCCAGCAGCCAAGAGCGGGGGGCTTCCTACGAGCAGTACTTC
TRBV6-4	TRBD2	TRBJ2-3	once	CASSDSTSGGDTQYF	TGTGCCAGCAGTGACTCGACTAGCGGGGGGGATACGCAGTATTTT
TRBV6-5	TRBD2	TRBJ2-1	NA	CASRWEGGYNEQFF	TGTGCCAGCAGGTGGGAGGGAGGGTACAATGAGCAGTTCTTC
TRBV4-3	TRBD2	TRBJ2-3	NA	CASKGTSGETDTQYF	TGCGCCAGCAAAGGGACTAGCGGAGAGACGGATACGCAGTATTTT
TRBV6-5	NA	TRBJ2-7	NA	CASWTPGEQYF	TGTGCCAGCTGGACTCCGGGCGAGCAGTACTTC
TRBV7-6	TRBD1	TRBJ2-7	NA	CASSSRQGASYEQYF	TGTGCCAGCAGCTCTCGACAGGGGGCCTCCTACGAGCAGTACTTC
TRBV25-1	NA	TRBJ2-3	NA	CASSESGPFFSTDTQYF	TGTGCCAGCAGTGAGAGTGGGCCCTTCTTTAGCACAGATACGCAGTATTTT
TRBV27	NA	TRBJ1-2	NA	CASSPTGHYGYTF	TGTGCCAGCAGTCCAACAGGGCACTATGGCTACACCTTC
TRBV5-5	NA	TRBJ1-4	NA	CASSVQVNRATNEKLFF	TGTGCCAGCAGCGTACAAGTGAACAGGGCAACTAATGAAAAACTGTTTTTT
TRBV4-3	TRBD2	TRBJ2-5	NA	CASSQDLGGETQYF	TGCGCCAGCAGCCAAGATCTGGGGGGGGAGACCCAGTACTTC
TRBV5-6	NA	TRBJ2-5	NA	CASSLYLPIRGEETQYF	TGTGCCAGCAGCTTGTACCTGCCTATCCGGGGTGAGGAGACCCAGTACTTC
TRBV7-9	NA	TRBJ1-4	once	CASSSPTERYEKLFF	TGTGCCAGCAGCTCCCCGACGGAGAGGTACGAAAAACTGTTTTTT
TRBV19	NA	TRBJ2-3	NA	CASSTYSGDTDTQYF	TGTGCCAGTAGTACATATTCCGGGGACACAGATACGCAGTATTTT
TRBV27	NA	TRBJ1-1	NA	CASRTVSLSNTEAFF	TGTGCCAGCAGGACAGTGAGTCTCTCGAACACTGAAGCTTTCTTT
TRBV4-1	NA	TRBJ2-7	NA	CASSQDTTNYEQYF	TGCGCCAGCAGCCAAGATACAACAAACTACGAGCAGTACTTC
TRBV5-4	NA	TRBJ1-1	NA	CASSLGQLEAFF	TGTGCCAGCAGCTTAGGACAATTGGAAGCTTTCTTT
TRBV5-4	NA	TRBJ1-1	NA	CASSLGQAEAFF	TGTGCCAGCAGCTTGGGACAGGCCGAAGCTTTCTTT
TRBV7-9	TRBD2	TRBJ2-3	NA	CASSVSGGRSTDTQYF	TGTGCCAGCAGCGTAAGCGGGGGCCGTAGCACAGATACGCAGTATTTT
TRBV29-1	NA	TRBJ2-1	NA	CSVSGTRRSNEQFF	TGCAGCGTGTCCGGGACACGGCGTTCCAATGAGCAGTTCTTC
TRBV5-1	NA	TRBJ2-2	NA	CASWGSGVDTGELFF	TGCGCGAGCTGGGGATCGGGGGTTGACACCGGGGAGCTGTTTTTT
TRBV7-9	TRBD1	TRBJ2-7	NA	CASSERTRQGSDEQYF	TGTGCCAGCAGCGAACGAACCAGACAGGGGAGCGACGAGCAGTACTTC
TRBV27	TRBD1	TRBJ1-6	NA	CASSRSTGDLYNSPLHF	TGTGCCAGCAGTCGTTCGACAGGGGACCTCTATAATTCACCCCTCCACTTT
TRBV4-3	TRBD1	TRBJ1-2	NA	CASSQEPTSGTGPNYGYTF	TGCGCCAGCAGCCAAGAACCTACTTCCGGGACAGGGCCTAACTATGGCTACACCTTC
TRBV7-9	NA	TRBJ2-7	NA	CASSPGTSYEQYF	TGTGCCAGCAGCCCCGGGACTTCCTACGAGCAGTACTTC
TRBV9	NA	TRBJ1-2	NA	CASSGGQSNYGYTF	TGTGCCAGCAGCGGTGGACAGAGTAACTATGGCTACACCTTC
TRBV5-4	NA	TRBJ2-4	NA	CASSSSQGPENIQYF	TGTGCCAGCAGCTCCTCACAGGGTCCAGAAAACATTCAGTACTTC
TRBV7-9	NA	TRBJ1-1	NA	CASIGGSNTEAFF	TGTGCCAGCATTGGGGGCTCGAACACTGAAGCTTTCTTT
TRBV5-8	TRBD2	TRBJ2-5	NA	CASSLWTSGVPEETQYF	TGTGCCAGCAGCTTGTGGACTAGCGGGGTTCCAGAGGAGACCCAGTACTTC
TRBV11-3	TRBD1	TRBJ2-3	NA	CASSPPRTGEGTDTQYF	TGTGCCAGCAGCCCTCCTCGGACAGGGGAAGGCACAGATACGCAGTATTTT